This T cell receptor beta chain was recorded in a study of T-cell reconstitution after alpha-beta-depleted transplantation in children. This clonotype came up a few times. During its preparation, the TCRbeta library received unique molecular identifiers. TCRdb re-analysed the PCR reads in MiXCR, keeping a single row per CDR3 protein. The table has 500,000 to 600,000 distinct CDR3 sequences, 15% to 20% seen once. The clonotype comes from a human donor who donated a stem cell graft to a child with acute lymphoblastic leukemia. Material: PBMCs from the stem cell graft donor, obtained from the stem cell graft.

The CDR3 DNA sequence: TGCGCCAGCAGCCCGACAGGGGCCCCGAACACCGGGGAGCTGTTTTTT. Protein: CASSPTGAPNTGELFF. The chain carries TRBV5-1 and TRBJ2-2; 8 nucleotides align to TRBD1. Germline assignment: CDR1 SGHRS and CDR2 YFSETQ. The CDR3 runs to 16 residues. The ends lost 4 bases at V and 0 bases at J; junction bases unmatched: 5. The variable domain in full, with the rest retrieved from reference TRBV5-1 and TRBJ2-2, is KAGVTQTPRYLIKTRGQQVTLSCSPISGHRSVSWYQQTPGQGLQFLFEYFSETQRNKGNFPGRFSGRQFSNSRSEMNVSTLELGDSALYLCASSPTGAPNTGELFFGEGSRLTVL.